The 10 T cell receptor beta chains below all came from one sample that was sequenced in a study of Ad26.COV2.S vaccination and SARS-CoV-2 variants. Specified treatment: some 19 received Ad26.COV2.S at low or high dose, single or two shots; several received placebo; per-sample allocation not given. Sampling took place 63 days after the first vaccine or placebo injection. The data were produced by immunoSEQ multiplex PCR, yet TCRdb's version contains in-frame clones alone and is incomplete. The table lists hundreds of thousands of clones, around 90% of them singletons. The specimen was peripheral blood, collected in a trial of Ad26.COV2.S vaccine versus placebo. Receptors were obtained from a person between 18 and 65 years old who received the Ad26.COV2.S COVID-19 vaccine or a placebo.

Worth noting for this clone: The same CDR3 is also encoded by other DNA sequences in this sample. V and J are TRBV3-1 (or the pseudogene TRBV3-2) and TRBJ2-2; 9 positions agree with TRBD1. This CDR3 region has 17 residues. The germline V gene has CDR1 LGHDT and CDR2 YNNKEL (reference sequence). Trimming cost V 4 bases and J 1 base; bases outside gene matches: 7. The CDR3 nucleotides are TGTGCCAGCAGCCGCCTACCGGGACAGGGGAACACCGGGGAGCTGTTTTTT. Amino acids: CASSRLPGQGNTGELFF.

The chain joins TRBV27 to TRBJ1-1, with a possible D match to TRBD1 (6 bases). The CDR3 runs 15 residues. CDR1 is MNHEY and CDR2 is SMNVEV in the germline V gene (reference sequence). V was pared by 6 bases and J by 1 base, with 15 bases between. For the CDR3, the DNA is TGTGCCAGCAGAACGCCCGGACAGCCGAACACTGAAGCTTTCTTT. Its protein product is CASRTPGQPNTEAFF.

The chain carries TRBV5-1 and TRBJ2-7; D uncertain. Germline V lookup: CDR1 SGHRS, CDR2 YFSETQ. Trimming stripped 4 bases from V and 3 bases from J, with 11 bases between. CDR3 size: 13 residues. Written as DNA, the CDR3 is TGCGCCAGCAGCCCCGGACCGGGCTACGAGCAGTACTTC. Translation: CASSPGPGYEQYF. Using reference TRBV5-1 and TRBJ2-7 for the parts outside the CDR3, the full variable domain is KAGVTQTPRYLIKTRGQQVTLSCSPISGHRSVSWYQQTPGQGLQFLFEYFSETQRNKGNFPGRFSGRQFSNSRSEMNVSTLELGDSALYLCASSPGPGYEQYFGPGTRLTVT.

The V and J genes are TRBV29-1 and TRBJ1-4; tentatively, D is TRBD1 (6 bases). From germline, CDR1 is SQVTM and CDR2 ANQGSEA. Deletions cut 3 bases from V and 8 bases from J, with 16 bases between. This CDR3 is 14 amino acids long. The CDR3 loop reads CSVDGGSAREKLFF. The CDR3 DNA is TGCAGCGTTGATGGGGGCAGTGCAAGGGAAAAACTGTTTTTT.

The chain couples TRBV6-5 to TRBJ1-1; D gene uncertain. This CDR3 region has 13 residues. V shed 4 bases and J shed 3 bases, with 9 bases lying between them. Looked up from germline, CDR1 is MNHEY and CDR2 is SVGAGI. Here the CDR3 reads CASSSLGDTEAFF. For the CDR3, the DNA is TGTGCCAGCAGTTCTCTCGGGGACACTGAAGCTTTCTTT.

CDR3 region: CASSLKGSSYEQYF. DNA for the CDR3: TGTGCCAGCAGTTTGAAGGGGAGCTCCTACGAGCAGTACTTC. V and J are TRBV27 and TRBJ2-7, with D tentatively TRBD1 or TRBD2 (5 bases each). The CDR3 spans 14 residues. Germline V gives CDR1 MNHEY, CDR2 SMNVEV (reference sequence). V lost 3 bases, J lost 0 bases, and 9 bases lay in between.

The chain's CDR3 is CASSLNGNTEIETQYF. CDR3 coding DNA: TGCGCCAGCAGCTTAAACGGAAACACAGAAATAGAGACCCAGTACTTC. The chain couples TRBV5-1 to TRBJ2-5; D is unresolved. The CDR3 length is 16 residues. Trimming removed 2 bases from V and 4 bases from J, with 18 bases in between. The V gene's germline CDR1 is SGHRS and CDR2 YFSETQ.

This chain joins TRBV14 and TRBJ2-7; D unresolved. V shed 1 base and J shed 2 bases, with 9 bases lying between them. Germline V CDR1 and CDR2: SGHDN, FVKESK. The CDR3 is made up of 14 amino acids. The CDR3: CASSQVIVPYEQYF. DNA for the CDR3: TGTGCCAGCAGCCAAGTTATAGTCCCCTACGAGCAGTACTTC.

CDR3 residues: CATSRPSDSGRYEQYF. The CDR3 nucleotides read TGTGCCACCAGCAGGCCTTCGGACAGTGGGCGCTACGAGCAGTACTTC. The V call is TRBV15, the J call TRBJ2-7; TRBD1 is a possible D gene (6 bases). The V end was cut by 3 bases, the J end by 3 bases, with 18 bases between. Germline V lookup: CDR1 LNHNV, CDR2 YYDKDF (reference sequence). The CDR3 consists of 16 residues.

CDR3 bases: TGTGCCACCAAGGGGGCCGGGGATACGCAGTATTTT. It is translated as CATKGAGDTQYF. This chain connects TRBV24-1 to TRBJ2-3, with 7 bases matching TRBD1. CDR1 and CDR2 (germline): KGHDR, SFDVKD. This CDR3 spans 12 amino acids. Germline trimming cut 8 bases from V and 6 bases from J; bases unmatched to any gene: 4.